A single sample is the source of the 4 T cell receptor beta chains below, sequenced in a study of blood T cell repertoires in COVID-19. Repertoires were generated with immunoSEQ multiplex PCR, while TCRdb's copy carries only in-frame clones and drops some. Of about 330,000 clones in the sample, 87% were seen once. Sample: PBMCs or T cells enriched from blood (not recorded which). The receptors here all came from a woman aged 25 to 45 who had recovered from COVID-19.

The rearrangement uses TRBV7-8 and TRBJ1-2, with 8 bases lining up with TRBD1. CDR1 SGHVS and CDR2 FQNEAQ come from the germline V gene. Trimming removed 5 bases from V and 0 bases from J; junction bases left unmatched: 11. The CDR3 loop spans 17 amino acids. The CDR3 DNA follows: TGTGCCAGCAGCCCGGCGATAAGGACAGGGACTAACTATGGCTACACCTTC. This sequence encodes CASSPAIRTGTNYGYTF.

This clone was recorded only once. The V gene is TRBV7-9, the J gene TRBJ2-2, with TRBD1 as a possible D gene (6 bases). The CDR3 extends over 15 amino acids. V lost 4 bases, J lost 3 bases, and 12 bases lay in between. From germline, CDR1 is SEHNR and CDR2 FQNEAQ (reference sequence). The CDR3 nucleotides read TGTGCCAGCAGCTCGGGGACACCCTACACCGGGGAGCTGTTTTTT. It translates to CASSSGTPYTGELFF.

CDR3 sequence reads: CASSLPPGKQYF. CDR3 coding DNA: TGTGCCAGCAGTCTACCACCGGGGAAGCAGTACTTC. The genes are TRBV27 and TRBJ2-7; perhaps TRBD2 as D (5 bases). From germline, CDR1 is MNHEY and CDR2 SMNVEV (reference sequence). Trimming stripped 5 bases from V and 8 bases from J, with 13 bases between. CDR3 length: 12 amino acids.

This chain uses TRBV30 with TRBJ2-7, with a weak D call TRBD1 (6 bases). CDR3 length: 12 residues. From germline, CDR1 is GTSNPN and CDR2 SVGIG (reference sequence). V was trimmed by 4 bases and J by 2 bases, leaving 9 bases between them. CDR3: CAWTQGPYEQYF. In nucleotides, the CDR3 is TGTGCCTGGACCCAGGGGCCCTACGAGCAGTACTTC.